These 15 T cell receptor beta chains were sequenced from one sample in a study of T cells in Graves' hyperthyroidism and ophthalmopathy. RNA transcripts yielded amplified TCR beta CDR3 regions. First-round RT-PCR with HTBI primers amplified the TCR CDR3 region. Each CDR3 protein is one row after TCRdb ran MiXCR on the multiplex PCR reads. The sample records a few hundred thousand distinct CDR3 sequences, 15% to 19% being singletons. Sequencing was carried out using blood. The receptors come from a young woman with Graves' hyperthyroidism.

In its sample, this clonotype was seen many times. CDR3 sequence (DNA): TGCGCCAGCAGCATGGCGATAGCCGGGGAGCTGTTTTTT. Residues: CASSMAIAGELFF. The chain joins TRBV5-1 to TRBJ2-2; no clear D gene. The germline V and J ends were trimmed by 4 bases and 6 bases, with 10 bases remaining between them. Germline V lookup: CDR1 SGHRS, CDR2 YFSETQ. The CDR3 has 13 residues.

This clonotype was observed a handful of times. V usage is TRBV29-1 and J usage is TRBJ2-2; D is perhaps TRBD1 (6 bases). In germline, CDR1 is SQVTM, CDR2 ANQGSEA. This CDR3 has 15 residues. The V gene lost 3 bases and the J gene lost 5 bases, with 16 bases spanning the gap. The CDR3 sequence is CSVEPAGVRTGELFF. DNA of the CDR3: TGCAGCGTTGAGCCAGCAGGGGTTCGAACCGGGGAGCTGTTTTTT.

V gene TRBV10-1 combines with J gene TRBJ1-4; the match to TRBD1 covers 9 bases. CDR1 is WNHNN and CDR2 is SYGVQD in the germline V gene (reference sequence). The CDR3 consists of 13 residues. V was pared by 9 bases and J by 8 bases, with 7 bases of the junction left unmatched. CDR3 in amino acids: CARSGTGQEKLFF. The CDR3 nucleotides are TGCGCCAGGTCCGGGACAGGGCAAGAAAAACTGTTTTTT.

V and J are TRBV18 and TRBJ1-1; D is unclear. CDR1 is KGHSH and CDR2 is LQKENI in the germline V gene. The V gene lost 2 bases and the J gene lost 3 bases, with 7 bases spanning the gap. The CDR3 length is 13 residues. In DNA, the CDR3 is TGTGCCAGCTCACCAAAGGCGGACACTGAAGCTTTCTTT. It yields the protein CASSPKADTEAFF.

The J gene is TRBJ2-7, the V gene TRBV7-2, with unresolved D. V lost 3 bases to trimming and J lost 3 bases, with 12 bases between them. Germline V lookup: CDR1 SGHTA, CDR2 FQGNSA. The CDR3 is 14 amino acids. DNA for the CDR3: TGTGCCAGCAGCTTCGGTATCGGCTACTACGAGCAGTACTTC. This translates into CASSFGIGYYEQYF.

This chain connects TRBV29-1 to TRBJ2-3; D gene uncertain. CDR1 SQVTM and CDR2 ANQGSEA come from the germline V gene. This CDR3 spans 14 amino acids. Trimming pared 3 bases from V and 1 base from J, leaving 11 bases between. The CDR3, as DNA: TGCAGCGTTGACGTGGATACTCGCACAGATACGCAGTATTTT. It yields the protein CSVDVDTRTDTQYF.

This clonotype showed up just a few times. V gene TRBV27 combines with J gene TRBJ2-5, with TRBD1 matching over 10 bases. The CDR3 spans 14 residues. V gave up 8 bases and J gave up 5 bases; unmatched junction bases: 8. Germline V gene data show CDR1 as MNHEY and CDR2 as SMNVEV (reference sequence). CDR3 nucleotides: TGTGCCAGCGGGGGGACAGGGGCTGTGGAGACCCAGTACTTC. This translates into CASGGTGAVETQYF.

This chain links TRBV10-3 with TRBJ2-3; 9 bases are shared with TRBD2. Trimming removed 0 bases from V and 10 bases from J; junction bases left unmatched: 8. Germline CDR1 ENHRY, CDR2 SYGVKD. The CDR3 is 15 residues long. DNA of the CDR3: TGTGCCATCAGTGAGTCTAGGCGGGAGGGGACGCCGCAGTATTTT. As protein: CAISESRREGTPQYF.

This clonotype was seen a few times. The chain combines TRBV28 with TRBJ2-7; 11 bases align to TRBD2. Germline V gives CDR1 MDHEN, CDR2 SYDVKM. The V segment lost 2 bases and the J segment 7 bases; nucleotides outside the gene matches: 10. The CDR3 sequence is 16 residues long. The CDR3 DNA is TGTGCCAGCAGTTTAACTTTACTAGCGGGAGTTTCGGAGCAGTACTTC. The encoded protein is CASSLTLLAGVSEQYF.

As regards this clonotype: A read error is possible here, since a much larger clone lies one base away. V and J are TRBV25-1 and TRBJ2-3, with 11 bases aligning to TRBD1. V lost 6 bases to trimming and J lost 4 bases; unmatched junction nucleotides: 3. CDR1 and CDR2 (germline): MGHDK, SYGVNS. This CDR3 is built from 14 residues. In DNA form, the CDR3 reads TGTGCCAGCAGAAGGACAGGGGGCCCAGATACGCAGTATTTT. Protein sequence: CASRRTGGPDTQYF.

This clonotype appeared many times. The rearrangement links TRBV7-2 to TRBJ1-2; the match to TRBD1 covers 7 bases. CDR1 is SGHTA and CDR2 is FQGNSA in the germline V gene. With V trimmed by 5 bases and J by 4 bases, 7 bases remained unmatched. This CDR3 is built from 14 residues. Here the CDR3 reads CASSPPGTAYGYTF. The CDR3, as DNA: TGTGCCAGCAGCCCACCCGGGACAGCCTATGGCTACACCTTC.

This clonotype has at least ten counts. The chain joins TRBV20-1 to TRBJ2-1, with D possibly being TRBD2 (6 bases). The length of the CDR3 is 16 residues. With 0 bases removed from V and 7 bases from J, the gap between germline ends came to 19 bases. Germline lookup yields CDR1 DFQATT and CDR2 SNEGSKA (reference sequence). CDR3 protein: CSARDLALIMFNEQFF. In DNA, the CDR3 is TGCAGTGCTAGAGATCTAGCGCTCATTATGTTTAATGAGCAGTTCTTC.

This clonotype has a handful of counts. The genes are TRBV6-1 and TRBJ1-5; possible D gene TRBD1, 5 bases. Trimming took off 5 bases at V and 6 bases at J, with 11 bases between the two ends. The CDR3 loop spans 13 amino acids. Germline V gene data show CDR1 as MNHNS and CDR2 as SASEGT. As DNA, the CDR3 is TGTGCCAGCAGTTATATTACAGGTCAGCCCCAGCATTTT. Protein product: CASSYITGQPQHF.

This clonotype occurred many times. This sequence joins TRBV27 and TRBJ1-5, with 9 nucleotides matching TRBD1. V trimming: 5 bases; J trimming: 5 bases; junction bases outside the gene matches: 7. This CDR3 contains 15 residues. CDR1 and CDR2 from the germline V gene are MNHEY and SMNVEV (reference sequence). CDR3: CASSANRGLDQPQHF. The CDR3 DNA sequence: TGTGCCAGCAGTGCCAACAGGGGGCTGGATCAGCCCCAGCATTTT.

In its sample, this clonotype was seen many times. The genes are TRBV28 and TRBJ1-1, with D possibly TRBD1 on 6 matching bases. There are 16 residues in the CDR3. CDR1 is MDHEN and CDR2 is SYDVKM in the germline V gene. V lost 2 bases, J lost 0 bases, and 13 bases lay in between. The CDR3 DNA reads TGTGCCAGCAGTTTAAGCCTGGGGGCTATGAACACTGAAGCTTTCTTT. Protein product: CASSLSLGAMNTEAFF.